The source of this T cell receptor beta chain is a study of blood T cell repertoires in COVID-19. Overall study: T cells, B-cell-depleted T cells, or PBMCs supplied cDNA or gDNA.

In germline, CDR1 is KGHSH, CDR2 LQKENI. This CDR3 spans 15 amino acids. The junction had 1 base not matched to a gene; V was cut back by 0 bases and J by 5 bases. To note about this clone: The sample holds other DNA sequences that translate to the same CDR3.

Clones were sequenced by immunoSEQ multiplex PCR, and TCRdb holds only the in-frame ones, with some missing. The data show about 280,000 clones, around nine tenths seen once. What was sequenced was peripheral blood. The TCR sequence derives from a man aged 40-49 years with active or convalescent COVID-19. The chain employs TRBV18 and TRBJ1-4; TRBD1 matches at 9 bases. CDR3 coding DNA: TGTGCCAGCTCACCACCGGGGACAGGGAATGAAAAACTGTTTTTT. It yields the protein CASSPPGTGNEKLFF.